The 27 T cell receptor beta chains given below trace back to one sample, sequenced in a study. From the 5' RACE reads, TCRdb called clonotypes with MiXCR, one entry per CDR3 protein. Of about 55,000 distinct CDR3 sequences listed, less than 25% are singletons. Cells sorted as Tregs were CD4+, CD25+ and CD127-/low. The material sequenced was tumor-infiltrating Tregs sorted from the breast tumor. These receptors all come from a female donor with breast cancer.

This clonotype has only a few counts. The chain uses TRBV6-5 and TRBJ1-2, with D perhaps TRBD1 (6 bases). Trimming took 7 bases from V and 5 from J, leaving 14 bases between them. Germline CDR1 MNHEY, CDR2 SVGAGI. This CDR3 has 13 amino acids. CDR3 in amino acids: CASTKGGPYGYTF. Here the CDR3 DNA reads TGTGCCAGCACCAAAGGGGGACCTTATGGCTACACCTTC.

About this clonotype itself: The conserved closing phenylalanine or tryptophan is absent in this CDR3, likely reflecting a read error. J is TRBJ2-2 and V is TRBV7-2; D remains ambiguous. V was cut by 4 bases and J by 2 bases, with 11 bases left in between. This CDR3 spans 15 amino acids. The germline V gene has CDR1 SGHTA and CDR2 FQGNSA. The CDR3 DNA follows: TGTGCCAGCAGCTCCGGACCCACTAACACCGGGGAGCTGTTTCTT. Its protein is CASSSGPTNTGELFL.

This chain connects TRBV7-9 to TRBJ2-3; D possibly corresponds to TRBD2 (5 bases). Germline V gene lookup returns CDR1 SEHNR and CDR2 FQNEAQ (reference sequence). CDR3 length: 16 amino acids. V dropped 5 bases and J dropped 0 bases, with 15 bases sitting between them. The CDR3 DNA reads TGTGCCAGCAGCCAAGGGAGTACCTCTAGCACAGATACGCAGTATTTT. Its protein product is CASSQGSTSSTDTQYF.

This clonotype was recorded many times. The chain links TRBV7-9 to TRBJ1-6, with D possibly matching TRBD1 (5 bases). Trimming pared 5 bases from V and 8 bases from J, leaving 13 bases between. Germline CDR1 SEHNR, CDR2 FQNEAQ (reference sequence). The CDR3 is 14 amino acids. As DNA, the CDR3 is TGTGCCAGCAGCCAAAGAGCGGGGGATTCACCCCTCCACTTT. This gives the protein CASSQRAGDSPLHF.

Regarding this clonotype: A read error may produce the germline difference seen at one junction end. J is TRBJ2-1 and V is TRBV5-1, with D possibly TRBD2 on 6 matching bases. The germline V gene encodes CDR1 SGHRS and CDR2 YFSETQ. The CDR3 runs 14 residues. In DNA, the CDR3 is TGCGCCAGCAGTTCGAGGGCGGGATACAATGAACAGTGCTTC. Its protein is CASSSRAGYNEQCF.

This clonotype was counted many times. The chain has TRBV10-3 and TRBJ1-2; TRBD1 is a possible D gene (6 bases). The CDR3 loop spans 12 amino acids. Germline CDR1 is ENHRY and CDR2 is SYGVKD. Trimming took 5 bases from V and 6 from J, leaving 10 bases between them. The CDR3 reads CAISNQGNGYTF. The CDR3, as DNA: TGTGCCATCAGTAATCAGGGGAATGGCTACACCTTC.

This clonotype has ten or more counts. The V call is TRBV5-1, the J call TRBJ2-1; TRBD2 aligns across 7 bases. This CDR3 has 14 amino acids. V gave up 7 bases and J gave up 4 bases; unmatched junction bases: 8. Per germline, CDR1 SGHRS and CDR2 YFSETQ. CDR3 in amino acids: CASSLLGGYNEQFF. Written as DNA, the CDR3 is TGCGCCAGCTCCCTCCTGGGGGGGTACAATGAGCAGTTCTTC.

V usage is TRBV20-1 and J usage is TRBJ1-4; possibly TRBD1 for D (5 bases). V was shortened by 7 bases and J by 4 bases, with 10 bases between the two germline ends. Germline V gene data show CDR1 as DFQATT and CDR2 as SNEGSKA (reference sequence). The CDR3 is made up of 12 amino acids. The CDR3 loop reads CSVRDLNEKLFF. The CDR3, as DNA: TGCAGTGTTCGGGACCTTAATGAAAAACTGTTTTTT.

At least ten counts were recorded for this clonotype. The gene calls are TRBV15 and TRBJ1-3; D perhaps matches TRBD1 (6 bases). CDR1 and CDR2 (germline): LNHNV, YYDKDF (reference sequence). This CDR3 region has 15 residues. Trimming removed 3 bases from V and 0 bases from J, with 9 bases in between. The CDR3 coding sequence is TGTGCCACCAGCAGGAACAGGGTCTCTGGAAACACCATATATTTT. This sequence encodes CATSRNRVSGNTIYF.

At least ten counts were recorded for this clonotype. The rearrangement joins TRBV3-1 to TRBJ2-4; D perhaps matches TRBD1 (6 bases). The CDR3 is 15 amino acids. CDR1 is LGHDT and CDR2 is YNNKEL in the germline V gene (reference sequence). V lost 6 bases, J lost 0 bases, and 12 bases lay in between. CDR3: CASRGGGAAKNIQYF. The CDR3, as DNA: TGTGCCAGCAGGGGTGGGGGCGCAGCCAAAAACATTCAGTACTTC.

About this clonotype itself: Being one base from a much bigger clone, this may be a read error. The J gene is TRBJ2-5, the V gene TRBV28, with 7 positions matching TRBD2. Germline trimming cut 4 bases from V and 4 bases from J; bases unmatched to any gene: 9. CDR1 is MDHEN and CDR2 is SYDVKM in the germline V gene. The CDR3 spans 15 residues. The chain's CDR3 is CASSSGTGGRETQYF. The CDR3 coding sequence is TGTGCCAGCAGTTCCGGGACTGGCGGGAGAGAGACCCAGTACTTC.

The chain carries TRBV3-1 and TRBJ2-7; no clear D gene. Per the germline V gene, CDR1 is LGHDT and CDR2 is YNNKEL (reference sequence). The CDR3 consists of 12 residues. Trimming cost V 2 bases and J 4 bases, with 6 bases left between them. The CDR3 nucleotides read TGTGCCAGCAGCCAAAAAGGTTACGAGCAGTACTTC. Its protein product is CASSQKGYEQYF.

This clonotype was seen only a few times. The chain links TRBV6-6 to TRBJ1-2; D uncertain. V was shortened by 7 bases and J by 0 bases, with 9 bases between the two germline ends. CDR1 is MNHNY and CDR2 is SVGAGI in the germline V gene (reference sequence). The CDR3 runs 13 residues. The DNA of the CDR3 is TGTGCCAGCACCTTTGGGGCTAACTATGGCTACACCTTC. It yields the protein CASTFGANYGYTF.

The chain carries TRBV5-1 and TRBJ2-7; 7 nucleotides line up with TRBD1. This CDR3 comprises 14 residues. The J segment lost 2 bases and the V segment lost 4 bases, leaving 6 bases of the junction unmatched. Germline lookup yields CDR1 SGHRS and CDR2 YFSETQ. The CDR3: CASSPSTGPYEQYF. In nucleotides, the CDR3 is TGCGCCAGCAGCCCGTCGACAGGGCCCTACGAGCAGTACTTC. The full variable domain, completed using reference TRBV5-1 and TRBJ2-7, is KAGVTQTPRYLIKTRGQQVTLSCSPISGHRSVSWYQQTPGQGLQFLFEYFSETQRNKGNFPGRFSGRQFSNSRSEMNVSTLELGDSALYLCASSPSTGPYEQYFGPGTRLTVT.

V usage is TRBV24-1 and J usage is TRBJ2-5; possibly TRBD1 for D (5 bases). Looked up from germline, CDR1 is KGHDR and CDR2 is SFDVKD. V gave up 4 bases and J gave up 7 bases, with 12 bases separating them. The CDR3 spans 13 residues. The CDR3, as DNA: TGTGCCACCAGTGACTGGAAGCAGGGGACCCAGTACTTC. Translation: CATSDWKQGTQYF.

This clonotype was picked up a small number of times. The CDR3 loop is CASSYRGNTGELFF. CDR3 sequence (DNA): TGTGCCAGCAGTTACAGGGGTAACACCGGGGAGCTGTTTTTT. The chain employs TRBV6-5 and TRBJ2-2, with a weak D call TRBD1 (5 bases). This CDR3 has 14 residues. V was trimmed by 2 bases and J by 2 bases, leaving 6 bases between them. Germline V CDR1 and CDR2: MNHEY, SVGAGI.

Worth noting for this clonotype: One end of the junction does not line up with germline, which may come from a read error. V and J are TRBV12-3 or TRBV12-4 and TRBJ1-1; 8 bases map to TRBD1. There are 16 residues in the CDR3. In nucleotides, the CDR3 is TGTGTCAGCAGTCAAGGACAGGGTAGAGGCGTCACTGAAGCTTTCTTT. This sequence encodes CVSSQGQGRGVTEAFF.

By share of the sample, this clonotype is medium-sized. The chain links TRBV7-2 to TRBJ2-1, with 7 nucleotides matching TRBD2. Germline loops: CDR1 SGHTA, CDR2 FQGNSA. Unmatched junction bases numbered 14, after V lost 5 bases and J lost 10 bases. The CDR3 is 15 amino acids. CDR3 residues: CASSQSGISAQEQFF. CDR3 coding DNA: TGTGCCAGCAGCCAAAGCGGGATCAGCGCCCAAGAGCAGTTCTTC.

This clonotype was seen a handful of times. This sequence joins TRBV5-1 and TRBJ2-7; weak D call: TRBD2 (5 bases). The CDR3 runs 13 residues. Germline lookup yields CDR1 SGHRS and CDR2 YFSETQ. V gave up 2 bases and J gave up 5 bases, with 11 bases separating them. CDR3 sequence: CASSLAEGNEQYF. The CDR3 DNA sequence: TGCGCCAGCAGCTTAGCAGAGGGAAACGAGCAGTACTTC.

CDR3 sequence (DNA): TGTGCCACCAGTGCCCGGGGCGAAGGGTATGGCTACACCTTC. Translating gives CATSARGEGYGYTF. This rearrangement joins TRBV24-1 to TRBJ1-2, with TRBD1 as a possible D gene (5 bases). The CDR3 loop spans 14 amino acids. Per germline, CDR1 KGHDR and CDR2 SFDVKD. V dropped 5 bases and J dropped 5 bases, with 14 bases sitting between them.

V is TRBV4-1 and J is TRBJ2-5; D is unclear. Germline CDR1 MGHRA, CDR2 YSYEKL. V was clipped by 0 bases and J by 5 bases, with 16 bases between them. The CDR3 is made up of 16 amino acids. The CDR3 spells CASSQDSTARWETQYF. CDR3 DNA sequence: TGCGCCAGCAGCCAAGATTCAACGGCCCGGTGGGAGACCCAGTACTTC.

In the case of this clonotype: One junction end disagrees with the germline gene, perhaps due to a read error. CDR3 sequence (DNA): TGCACCAGCAGCTTGGCCGGTGAAGAGACCCAGTACTTC. Translation: CTSSLAGEETQYF. The gene calls are TRBV5-1 and TRBJ2-5; D unresolved. The CDR3 has 13 amino acids. Germline assignment: CDR1 SGHRS and CDR2 YFSETQ.

This clonotype was seen at least ten times. The rearrangement joins TRBV7-2 to TRBJ2-2; D is unresolved. V was cut by 1 base and J by 5 bases, with 8 bases left in between. This CDR3 comprises 14 residues. Germline CDR1 reads SGHTA; CDR2 reads FQGNSA. CDR3 in amino acids: CASSLDYATGELFF. The CDR3 DNA reads as TGTGCCAGCAGCTTAGATTACGCGACCGGGGAGCTGTTTTTT.

The gene calls are TRBV29-1 and TRBJ2-5, with 13 bases lining up with TRBD2. Germline V lookup: CDR1 SQVTM, CDR2 ANQGSEA. Germline trimming cut 4 bases from V and 2 bases from J; bases unmatched to any gene: 4. There are 15 residues in the CDR3. CDR3 protein: CSVGTSGSSQETQYF. The CDR3 nucleotides are TGCAGCGTTGGGACTAGCGGGAGCTCTCAAGAGACCCAGTACTTC.

This clonotype was observed a few times. The CDR3, as DNA: TGCGCCAGCAGCCAAGATCCCGGGACAGACTATGGCTACACCTTC. Translated, it gives CASSQDPGTDYGYTF. The V call is TRBV4-3, the J call TRBJ1-2; TRBD1 agrees at 7 bases. This CDR3 is 15 amino acids long. CDR1 and CDR2 (germline): LGHNA, YSLEER. Losses at the gene ends were 0 bases for V and 3 bases for J; bases not matched to a gene: 4.

This clonotype was found many times. The V call is TRBV10-2, the J call TRBJ2-7; weak D call: TRBD2 (7 bases). This CDR3 contains 13 residues. The germline V gene encodes CDR1 WSHSY and CDR2 SAAADI. V gave up 6 bases and J gave up 6 bases, with 15 bases separating them. DNA of the CDR3: TGCGCCAGCAGGAGGGGGGAGGGATCCGAGCAGTACTTC. This gives the protein CASRRGEGSEQYF.

The genes are TRBV9 and TRBJ2-1, with TRBD1 identical over 12 bases. This CDR3 has 15 amino acids. J lost 10 bases, V lost 0 bases, and 5 bases had no gene match. The V gene's germline CDR1 is SGDLS and CDR2 YYNGEE. The CDR3 is CASSVEGQGAREQFF. As DNA, the CDR3 is TGTGCCAGCAGCGTAGAGGGACAGGGGGCCCGGGAGCAGTTCTTC.